This T cell receptor (beta chain) emerged from a study of blood T cell repertoires in COVID-19. At the level of the study: COVID-19 samples from acute and convalescent phases originated in the United States, Italy and Spain. Nucleic acid was either cDNA or gDNA, and it came from T cells, B-cell-depleted T cells, or PBMCs.

Per the original methods: Reference gene primer amplification gave estimated nucleated cell counts. Only in-frame clones appear in the TCRdb table, and some are missing; sequencing was by immunoSEQ multiplex PCR. V, J and clone size derive from that table, while D and trimming were established from the DNA sequence. This table has 100,000 to 150,000 clones, about 83% appearing once. With 5 bases removed from V and 0 bases from J, the gap between germline ends came to 12 bases. CDR1 is SGHVS, CDR2 FQNEAQ, per germline. This CDR3 has 15 amino acids. The receptor was isolated from a man in his fifties or sixties with acute or convalescent COVID-19. This chain joins TRBV7-8 and TRBJ2-3; D may be TRBD2 (6 bases). The sample consisted of peripheral blood. CDR3 region: CASSGDSGSTDTQYF. Written as DNA, the CDR3 is TGTGCCAGCAGCGGTGATAGCGGCAGCACAGATACGCAGTATTTT.